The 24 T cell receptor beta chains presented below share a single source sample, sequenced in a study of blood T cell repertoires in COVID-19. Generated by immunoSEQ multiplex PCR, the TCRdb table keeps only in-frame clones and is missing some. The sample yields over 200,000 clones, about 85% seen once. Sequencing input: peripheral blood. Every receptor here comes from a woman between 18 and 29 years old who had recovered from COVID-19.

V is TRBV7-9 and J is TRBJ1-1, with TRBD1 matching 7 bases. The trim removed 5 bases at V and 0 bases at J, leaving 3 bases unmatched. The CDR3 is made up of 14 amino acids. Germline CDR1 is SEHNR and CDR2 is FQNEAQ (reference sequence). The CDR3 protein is CASSRGQLNTEAFF. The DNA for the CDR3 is TGTGCCAGCAGCCGGGGACAGCTGAACACTGAAGCTTTCTTT.

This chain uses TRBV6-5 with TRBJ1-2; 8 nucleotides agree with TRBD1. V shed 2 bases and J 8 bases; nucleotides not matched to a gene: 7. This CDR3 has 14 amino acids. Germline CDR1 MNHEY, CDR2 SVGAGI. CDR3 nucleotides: TGTGCCAGCAGTTACCAGGGGGCGGGTAGCGGCTACACCTTC. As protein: CASSYQGAGSGYTF.

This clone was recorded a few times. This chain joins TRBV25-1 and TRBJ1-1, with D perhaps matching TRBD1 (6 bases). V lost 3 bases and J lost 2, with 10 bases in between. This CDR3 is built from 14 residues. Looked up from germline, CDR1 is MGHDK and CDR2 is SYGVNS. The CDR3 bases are TGTGCCAGCAGTGACCCGGGACATAACACTGAAGCTTTCTTT. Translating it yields CASSDPGHNTEAFF.

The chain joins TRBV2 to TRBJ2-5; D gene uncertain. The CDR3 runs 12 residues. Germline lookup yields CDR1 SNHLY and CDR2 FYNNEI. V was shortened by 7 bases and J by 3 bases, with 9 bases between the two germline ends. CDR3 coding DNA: TGTGCCAGCATGGCTCTGAAAGAGACCCAGTACTTC. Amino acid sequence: CASMALKETQYF.

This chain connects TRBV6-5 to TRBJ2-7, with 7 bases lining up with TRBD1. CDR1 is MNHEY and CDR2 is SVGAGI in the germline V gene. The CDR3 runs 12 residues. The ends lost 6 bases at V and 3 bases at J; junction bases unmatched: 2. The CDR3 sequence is CASSGDSYEQYF. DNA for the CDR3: TGTGCCAGCAGCGGGGACAGCTACGAGCAGTACTTC.

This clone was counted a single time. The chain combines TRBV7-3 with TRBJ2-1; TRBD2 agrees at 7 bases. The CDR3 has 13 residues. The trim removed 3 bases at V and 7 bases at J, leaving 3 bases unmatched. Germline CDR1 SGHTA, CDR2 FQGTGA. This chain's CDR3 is CASSFGGSNEQFF. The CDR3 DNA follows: TGTGCCAGCAGCTTCGGGGGGAGTAATGAGCAGTTCTTC.

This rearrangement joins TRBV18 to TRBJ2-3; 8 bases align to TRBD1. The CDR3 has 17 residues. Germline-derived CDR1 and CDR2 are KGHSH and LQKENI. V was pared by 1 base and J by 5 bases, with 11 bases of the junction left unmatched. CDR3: CASSPLGQDGGKDTQYF. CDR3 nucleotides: TGTGCCAGCTCACCACTGGGACAGGATGGTGGAAAAGATACGCAGTATTTT.

The CDR3 sequence: CASRFVLSNIQYF. The CDR3 nucleotides read TGTGCCAGCAGATTCGTCCTCTCAAACATTCAGTACTTC. The chain joins TRBV27 to TRBJ2-4; no definite D call. Germline-derived CDR1 and CDR2 are MNHEY and SMNVEV (reference sequence). The ends were cut back, 6 bases at V and 6 bases at J, with 12 bases in the middle. This CDR3 contains 13 residues.

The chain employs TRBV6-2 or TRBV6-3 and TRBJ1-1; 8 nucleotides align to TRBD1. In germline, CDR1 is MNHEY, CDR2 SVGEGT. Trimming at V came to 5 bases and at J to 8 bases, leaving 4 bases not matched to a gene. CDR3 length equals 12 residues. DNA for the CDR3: TGTGCCAGCAGTCCAGGGGGCCGGGAAGCTTTCTTT. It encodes CASSPGGREAFF.

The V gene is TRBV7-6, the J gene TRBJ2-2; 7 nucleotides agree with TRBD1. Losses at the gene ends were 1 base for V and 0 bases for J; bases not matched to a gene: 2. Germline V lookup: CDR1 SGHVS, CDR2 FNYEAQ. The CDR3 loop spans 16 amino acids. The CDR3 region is CASSLGTGANTGELFF. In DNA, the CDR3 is TGTGCCAGCAGCTTAGGTACAGGGGCGAACACCGGGGAGCTGTTTTTT.

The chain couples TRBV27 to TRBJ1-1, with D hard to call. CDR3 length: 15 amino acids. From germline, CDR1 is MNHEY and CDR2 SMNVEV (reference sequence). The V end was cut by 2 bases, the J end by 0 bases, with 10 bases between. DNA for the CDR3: TGTGCCAGCAGTTTAGGAGGCGCCCTGAACACTGAAGCTTTCTTT. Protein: CASSLGGALNTEAFF.

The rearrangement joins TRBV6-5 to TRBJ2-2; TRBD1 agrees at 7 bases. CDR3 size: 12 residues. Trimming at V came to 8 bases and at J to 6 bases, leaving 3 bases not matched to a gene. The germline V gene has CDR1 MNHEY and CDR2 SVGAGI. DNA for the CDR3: TGTGCCAGCCTAGGGGGCCCCGGGGAGCTGTTTTTT. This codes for CASLGGPGELFF.

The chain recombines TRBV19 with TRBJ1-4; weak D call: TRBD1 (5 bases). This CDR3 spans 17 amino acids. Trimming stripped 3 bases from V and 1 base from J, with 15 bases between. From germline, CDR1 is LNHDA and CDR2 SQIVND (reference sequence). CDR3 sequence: CASSIFFVGGTNEKLFF. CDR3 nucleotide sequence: TGTGCCAGTAGTATTTTCTTTGTCGGGGGAACTAATGAAAAACTGTTTTTT.

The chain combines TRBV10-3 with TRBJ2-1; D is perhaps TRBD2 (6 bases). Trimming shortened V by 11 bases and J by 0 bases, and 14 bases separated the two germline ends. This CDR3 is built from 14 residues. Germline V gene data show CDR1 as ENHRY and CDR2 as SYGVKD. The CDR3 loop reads CAYGAGSSYNEQFF. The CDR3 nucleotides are TGTGCCTATGGGGCGGGGAGCTCCTACAATGAGCAGTTCTTC.

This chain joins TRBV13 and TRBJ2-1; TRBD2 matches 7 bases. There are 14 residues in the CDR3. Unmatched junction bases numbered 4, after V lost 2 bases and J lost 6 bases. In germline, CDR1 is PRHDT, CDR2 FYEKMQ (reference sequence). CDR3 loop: CASSLLGEGNEQFF. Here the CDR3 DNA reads TGTGCCAGCAGCTTATTGGGGGAGGGCAATGAGCAGTTCTTC.

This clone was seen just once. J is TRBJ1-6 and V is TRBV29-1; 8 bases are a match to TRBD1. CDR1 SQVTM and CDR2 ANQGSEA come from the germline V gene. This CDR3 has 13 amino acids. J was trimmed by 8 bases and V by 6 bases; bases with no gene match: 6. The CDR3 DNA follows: TGCAGCGTCCGGACAGGGATGGATTCACCCCTCCACTTT. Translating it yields CSVRTGMDSPLHF.

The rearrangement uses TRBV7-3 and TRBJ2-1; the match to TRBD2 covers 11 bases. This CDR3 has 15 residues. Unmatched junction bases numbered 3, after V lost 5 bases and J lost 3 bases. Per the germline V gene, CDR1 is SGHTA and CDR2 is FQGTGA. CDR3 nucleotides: TGTGCCAGCAGCGCCGGGACTAGCGGCTACAATGAGCAGTTCTTC. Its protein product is CASSAGTSGYNEQFF.

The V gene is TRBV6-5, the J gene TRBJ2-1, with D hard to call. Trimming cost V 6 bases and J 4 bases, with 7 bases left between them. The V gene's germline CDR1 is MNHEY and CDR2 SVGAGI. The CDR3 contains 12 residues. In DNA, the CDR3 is TGTGCCAGCAGCCCGAGTTACAATGAGCAGTTCTTC. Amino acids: CASSPSYNEQFF.

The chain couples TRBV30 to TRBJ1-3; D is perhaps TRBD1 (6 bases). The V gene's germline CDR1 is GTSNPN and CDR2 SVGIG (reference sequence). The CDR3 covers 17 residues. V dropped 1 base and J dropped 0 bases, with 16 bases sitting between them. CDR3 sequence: CAWSGGIDRNSGNTIYF. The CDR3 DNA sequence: TGTGCCTGGAGTGGGGGTATCGACAGGAACTCTGGAAACACCATATATTTT.

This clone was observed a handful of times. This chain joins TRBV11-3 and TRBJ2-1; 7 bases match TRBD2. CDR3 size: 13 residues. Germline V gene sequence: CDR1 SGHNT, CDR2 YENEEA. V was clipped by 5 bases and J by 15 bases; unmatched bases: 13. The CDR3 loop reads CASSLDTLGGLFF. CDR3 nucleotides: TGTGCCAGCAGCCTCGATACGTTGGGAGGGCTGTTCTTC.

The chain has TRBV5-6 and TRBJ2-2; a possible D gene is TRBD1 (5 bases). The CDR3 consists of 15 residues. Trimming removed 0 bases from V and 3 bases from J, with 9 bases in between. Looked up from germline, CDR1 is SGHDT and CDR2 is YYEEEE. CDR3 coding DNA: TGTGCCAGCAGCTTGGTGGGCAGGGACACCGGGGAGCTGTTTTTT. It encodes CASSLVGRDTGELFF.

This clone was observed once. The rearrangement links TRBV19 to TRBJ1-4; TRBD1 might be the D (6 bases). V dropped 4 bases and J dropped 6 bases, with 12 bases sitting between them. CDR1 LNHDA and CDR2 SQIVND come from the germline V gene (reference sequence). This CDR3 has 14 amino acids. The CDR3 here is CASSTAGGDEKLFF. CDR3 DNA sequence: TGTGCCAGTAGTACAGCGGGGGGCGATGAAAAACTGTTTTTT.

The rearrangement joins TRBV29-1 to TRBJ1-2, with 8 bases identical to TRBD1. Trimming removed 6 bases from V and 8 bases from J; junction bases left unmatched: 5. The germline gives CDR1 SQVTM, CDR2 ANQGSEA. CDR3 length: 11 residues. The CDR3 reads CSVQGARGYTF. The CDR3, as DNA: TGCAGCGTGCAGGGGGCGCGGGGCTACACCTTC.

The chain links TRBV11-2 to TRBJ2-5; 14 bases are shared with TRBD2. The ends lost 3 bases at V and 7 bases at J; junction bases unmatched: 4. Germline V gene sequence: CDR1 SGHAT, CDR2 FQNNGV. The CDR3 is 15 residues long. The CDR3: CASSLTSGRDRTQYF. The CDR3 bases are TGTGCCAGCAGCTTGACTAGCGGGAGGGACAGGACCCAGTACTTC.